This is a list of T cell receptor beta chains from one sample in a study of cytomegalovirus exposure and HLA in healthy donors. The protocol was immunoSEQ multiplex PCR, while the TCRdb copy is restricted to in-frame clones and leaves out a portion. Of 150,000 to 200,000 clones in the sample, 60% to 85% were seen once. The sample was PBMCs. The receptors originated from a woman aged 40 to 55 in good health and CMV-seronegative. Both conserved end residues are part of each CDR3. D genes are given only for firm matches. A clone size is listed for some rows: how often the clone was seen (once, few, many), or a class if it is expanded.

V: TRBV25-1
length: 13
size: NA
D: TRBD1
J: TRBJ1-2
CDR3: CASREQGTNGYTF
DNA: TGTGCCAGCAGAGAACAGGGGACGAATGGCTACACCTTC

V: TRBV6-1
length: 13
size: once
D: TRBD1
J: TRBJ1-5
CDR3: CASRRDRSQPQHF
DNA: TGTGCCAGCAGGCGGGACAGAAGTCAGCCCCAGCATTTT

V: TRBV28
length: 16
size: NA
D: TRBD1
J: TRBJ1-4
CDR3: CASSLSGTGASEKLFF
DNA: TGTGCCAGCAGTTTATCCGGGACAGGGGCGAGCGAAAAACTGTTTTTT

V: TRBV6-5
length: 15
size: NA
D: TRBD1
J: TRBJ2-7
CDR3: CASRRQGGLRDEQYF
DNA: TGTGCCAGCAGGCGACAGGGGGGACTCCGAGACGAGCAGTACTTC

V: TRBV5-4
length: 12
size: NA
D: NA
J: TRBJ1-2
CDR3: CASIMGAGKETF
DNA: TGTGCCAGCATCATGGGGGCAGGGAAGGAGACCTTC

V: TRBV14
length: 13
size: NA
D: NA
J: TRBJ1-1
CDR3: CASSQVAGAEAFF
DNA: TGTGCCAGCAGCCAAGTGGCAGGGGCTGAAGCTTTCTTT

V: TRBV27
length: 16
size: once
D: TRBD1
J: TRBJ2-7
CDR3: CASSASTGQVTYEQYF
DNA: TGTGCCAGCAGTGCCTCTACGGGACAGGTCACCTACGAGCAGTACTTC

V: TRBV2
length: 13
size: few
D: TRBD1
J: TRBJ1-4
CDR3: CASSGGQGEKLFF
DNA: TGTGCCAGCAGTGGAGGACAGGGTGAAAAACTGTTTTTT

V: TRBV19
length: 16
size: NA
D: NA
J: TRBJ1-2
CDR3: CASSKDFFGQNYGYTF
DNA: TGTGCCAGTAGTAAGGACTTTTTTGGACAGAACTATGGCTACACCTTC

V: TRBV7-6
length: 14
size: NA
D: TRBD1
J: TRBJ2-7
CDR3: CASSGGDRGYEQYF
DNA: TGTGCCAGCAGCGGGGGGGACAGGGGGTACGAGCAGTACTTC

V: TRBV6-6
length: 16
size: NA
D: TRBD2
J: TRBJ2-5
CDR3: CASSRTSGGLQETQYF
DNA: TGTGCCAGCAGTCGGACTAGCGGGGGTTTACAAGAGACCCAGTACTTC

V: TRBV7-8
length: 15
size: NA
D: NA
J: TRBJ1-5
CDR3: CASSLDWGGNQPQHF
DNA: TGTGCCAGCAGCTTAGATTGGGGGGGAAATCAGCCCCAGCATTTT

V: TRBV5-4
length: 13
size: NA
D: NA
J: TRBJ2-1
CDR3: CASSSWLLQEQFF
DNA: TGTGCCAGCAGCTCTTGGCTCTTACAAGAGCAGTTCTTC

V: TRBV4-1
length: 16
size: NA
D: TRBD1
J: TRBJ1-6
CDR3: CASSNGQDSYNSPLHF
DNA: TGCGCCAGCAGCAATGGACAGGACTCCTATAATTCACCCCTCCACTTT

V: TRBV13
length: 16
size: once
D: NA
J: TRBJ2-3
CDR3: CASSLVRGWASDTQYF
DNA: TGTGCCAGCAGCTTAGTAAGGGGTTGGGCGTCAGATACGCAGTATTTT

V: TRBV18
length: 14
size: NA
D: NA
J: TRBJ2-5
CDR3: CASSPRTTQETQYF
DNA: TGTGCCAGCTCACCCCGGACAACTCAAGAGACCCAGTACTTC

V: TRBV6-1
length: 15
size: NA
D: TRBD1
J: TRBJ1-1
CDR3: CASSDRGLPNTEAFF
DNA: TGTGCCAGCAGTGACAGGGGGCTGCCGAACACTGAAGCCTTCTTT

V: TRBV7-9
length: 15
size: NA
D: TRBD1
J: TRBJ2-7
CDR3: CASSRPGTGRYEQYF
DNA: TGTGCCAGCAGCCGTCCCGGGACAGGGCGGTACGAGCAGTACTTC

V: TRBV4-1
length: 15
size: once
D: TRBD2
J: TRBJ2-7
CDR3: CASSHLLNGEGEQYF
DNA: TGCGCCAGCAGCCACCTATTGAACGGGGAGGGAGAGCAGTACTTC

V: TRBV15
length: 17
size: few
D: TRBD1
J: TRBJ2-2
CDR3: CATSRDRRTGDTGELFF
DNA: TGTGCCACCAGCAGAGATCGTAGGACAGGGGACACCGGGGAGCTGTTTTTT

V: TRBV7-9
length: 17
size: NA
D: NA
J: TRBJ1-6
CDR3: CSSSPFLTPSYNSPLHF
DNA: TGTTCCAGCAGCCCTTTTCTAACCCCAAGCTACAATTCACCCCTCCACTTT

V: TRBV7-9
length: 15
size: NA
D: NA
J: TRBJ1-2
CDR3: CASSKGDRANYGYTF
DNA: TGTGCCAGCAGTAAGGGGGACCGAGCTAACTATGGCTACACCTTC

V: TRBV4-1
length: 13
size: NA
D: NA
J: TRBJ1-2
CDR3: CASSQRGLGGYTF
DNA: TGCGCCAGCAGCCAAAGGGGTTTGGGGGGCTACACCTTC

V: TRBV9
length: 17
size: NA
D: TRBD1
J: TRBJ1-1
CDR3: CASSVFGRGLTNTEAFF
DNA: TGTGCCAGCAGCGTATTCGGCAGGGGGCTCACGAACACTGAAGCTTTCTTT

V: TRBV5-1
length: 14
size: NA
D: TRBD1
J: TRBJ1-3
CDR3: CASSSGTDGNTIYF
DNA: TGCGCCAGCAGCTCAGGGACAGATGGAAACACCATATATTTT

V: TRBV2
length: 13
size: NA
D: NA
J: TRBJ1-1
CDR3: CASSTGRDTEAFF
DNA: TGTGCCAGCAGTACGGGGAGGGACACTGAAGCTTTCTTT

V: TRBV27
length: 15
size: NA
D: TRBD1
J: TRBJ1-4
CDR3: CASSFRRGHFEKLFF
DNA: TGTGCCAGCAGTTTCCGAAGGGGGCATTTTGAAAAACTGTTTTTT

V: TRBV5-1
length: 14
size: few
D: TRBD1
J: TRBJ1-4
CDR3: CASSLEQGGEKLFF
DNA: TGCGCCAGCAGCTTGGAACAGGGGGGCGAAAAACTGTTTTTT

V: TRBV5-1
length: 14
size: once
D: NA
J: TRBJ1-1
CDR3: CASSHEYQGTEAFF
DNA: TGCGCCAGCAGCCACGAATATCAGGGCACTGAAGCTTTCTTT

V: TRBV6-6
length: 14
size: NA
D: NA
J: TRBJ1-2
CDR3: CASSGRGRDYGYTF
DNA: TGTGCCAGCAGTGGCAGGGGTCGCGACTATGGCTACACCTTC

V: TRBV9
length: 14
size: NA
D: NA
J: TRBJ1-1
CDR3: CASSAQGWNTEAFF
DNA: TGTGCCAGCAGCGCTCAGGGGTGGAACACTGAAGCTTTCTTT

V: TRBV5-1
length: 23
size: NA
D: TRBD2
J: TRBJ2-1
CDR3: CASSLAPSTRLAGGSGRYNEQFF
DNA: TGCGCCAGCAGCTTGGCCCCTTCGACTCGGCTAGCGGGGGGTTCGGGTCGATACAATGAGCAGTTCTTC

V: TRBV18
length: 17
size: NA
D: NA
J: TRBJ1-1
CDR3: CASSPLTTNRVNTEAFF
DNA: TGTGCCAGCTCACCACTTACTACTAACAGGGTGAACACTGAAGCTTTCTTT

V: TRBV29-1
length: 14
size: NA
D: NA
J: TRBJ1-4
CDR3: CSALYGATNEKLFF
DNA: TGCAGCGCTCTCTACGGGGCAACTAATGAAAAACTGTTTTTT

V: TRBV5-1
length: 15
size: NA
D: TRBD1
J: TRBJ1-5
CDR3: CASSSTGGGNQPQHF
DNA: TGCGCCAGCAGCTCAACAGGGGGCGGCAATCAGCCCCAGCATTTT

V: TRBV14
length: 17
size: NA
D: TRBD2
J: TRBJ2-3
CDR3: CASSATSGVGSADTQYF
DNA: TGTGCCAGCAGTGCTACTAGCGGGGTTGGGAGTGCAGATACGCAGTATTTT

V: TRBV5-6
length: 16
size: NA
D: NA
J: TRBJ1-2
CDR3: CASSFDRRRTNYGYTF
DNA: TGTGCCAGCAGCTTTGACCGTCGTCGGACAAACTATGGCTACACCTTC

V: TRBV7-2
length: 13
size: NA
D: TRBD1
J: TRBJ2-1
CDR3: CASGRDRVNEQFF
DNA: TGTGCCAGCGGCCGGGACAGGGTCAATGAGCAGTTCTTC

V: TRBV7-9
length: 18
size: NA
D: NA
J: TRBJ2-7
CDR3: CASSQPGQFLAGSYEQYF
DNA: TGTGCCAGCAGCCAGCCTGGACAGTTCCTGGCGGGCTCCTACGAGCAGTACTTC

V: TRBV28
length: 14
size: NA
D: TRBD2
J: TRBJ2-3
CDR3: CASSSGGAEDTQYF
DNA: TGTGCCAGCAGCTCCGGGGGGGCGGAAGATACGCAGTATTTT

V: TRBV5-1
length: 17
size: NA
D: NA
J: TRBJ2-6
CDR3: CASSLSPRSSGANVLTF
DNA: TGCGCCAGCAGCTTGTCCCCCCGTTCCTCTGGGGCCAACGTCCTGACTTTC

V: TRBV2
length: 19
size: NA
D: TRBD2
J: TRBJ2-7
CDR3: CASSDSGRGGRVSKYEQYF
DNA: TGTGCCAGCAGTGACTCTGGGCGGGGGGGCCGGGTCTCCAAGTACGAGCAGTACTTC

V: TRBV28
length: 10
size: NA
D: TRBD1
J: TRBJ1-1
CDR3: CASIQGAAFF
DNA: TGTGCCAGCATACAGGGGGCGGCTTTCTTT

V: TRBV5-1
length: 15
size: NA
D: NA
J: TRBJ1-1
CDR3: CASSRRGSPGTEAFF
DNA: TGCGCCAGCAGCCGAAGGGGTTCGCCGGGCACTGAAGCTTTCTTT

V: TRBV5-1
length: 14
size: few
D: NA
J: TRBJ2-7
CDR3: CASSLTGEAYEQYF
DNA: TGCGCCAGCAGCTTAACAGGGGAGGCCTACGAGCAGTACTTC

V: TRBV15
length: 16
size: once
D: TRBD2
J: TRBJ2-3
CDR3: CATSRFTGGSTDTQYF
DNA: TGTGCCACCAGCAGATTTACCGGGGGGAGCACAGATACGCAGTATTTT

V: TRBV6-1
length: 15
size: NA
D: TRBD1
J: TRBJ1-4
CDR3: CASSKNRGSGEKLFF
DNA: TGTGCCAGCAGTAAAAACAGGGGTTCGGGTGAAAAACTGTTTTTT

V: TRBV6-5
length: 16
size: NA
D: NA
J: TRBJ2-1
CDR3: CASRWVYRGSYNEQFF
DNA: TGTGCCAGCCGTTGGGTCTATAGGGGCTCCTACAATGAGCAGTTCTTC

V: TRBV10-3
length: 14
size: NA
D: TRBD1
J: TRBJ1-1
CDR3: CAIKWDRENTEAFF
DNA: TGTGCCATCAAATGGGACAGGGAGAACACTGAAGCTTTCTTT

V: TRBV10-2
length: 14
size: NA
D: NA
J: TRBJ2-1
CDR3: CASTEGGSYNEQFF
DNA: TGCGCCAGCACCGAAGGGGGCTCCTACAATGAGCAGTTCTTC

V: TRBV5-1
length: 14
size: NA
D: NA
J: TRBJ2-1
CDR3: CASRRAGGGNEQFF
DNA: TGCGCCAGCAGGCGCGCAGGAGGTGGTAATGAGCAGTTCTTC

V: TRBV28
length: 14
size: NA
D: NA
J: TRBJ1-6
CDR3: CASLGSSYNSPLHF
DNA: TGTGCCAGCCTAGGTAGCTCCTATAATTCACCCCTCCACTTT

V: TRBV28
length: 14
size: once
D: TRBD1
J: TRBJ1-5
CDR3: CASSGNRGRQPQHF
DNA: TGTGCCAGCAGTGGTAACAGGGGTCGTCAGCCCCAGCATTTT

V: TRBV2
length: 14
size: few
D: NA
J: TRBJ1-5
CDR3: CASSRDKYNQPQHF
DNA: TGTGCCAGCAGCCGGGACAAATACAATCAGCCCCAGCATTTT